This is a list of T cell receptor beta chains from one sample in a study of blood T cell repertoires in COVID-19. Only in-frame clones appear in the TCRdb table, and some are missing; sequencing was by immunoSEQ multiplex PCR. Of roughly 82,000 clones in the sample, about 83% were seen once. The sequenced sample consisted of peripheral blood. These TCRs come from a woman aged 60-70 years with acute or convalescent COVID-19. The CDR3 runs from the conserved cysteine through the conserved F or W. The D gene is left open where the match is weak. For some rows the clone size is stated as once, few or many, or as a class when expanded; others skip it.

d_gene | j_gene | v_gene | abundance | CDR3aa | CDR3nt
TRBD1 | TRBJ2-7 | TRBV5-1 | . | CASSTHGQGEYEQYF | TGCGCCAGCAGCACCCACGGACAGGGCGAGTACGAGCAGTACTTC
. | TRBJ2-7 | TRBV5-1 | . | CASSPDSLGLEQYF | TGCGCCAGCAGCCCGGACAGCTTGGGTCTCGAGCAGTACTTC
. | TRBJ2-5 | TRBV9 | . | CASSGPGSGTETQYF | TGTGCCAGCAGCGGGCCCGGGAGTGGTACGGAGACCCAGTACTTC
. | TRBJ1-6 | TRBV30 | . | CAWSVKSNRDDSPLHF | TGTGCCTGGAGTGTAAAGTCCAACAGGGATGATTCACCCCTCCACTTT
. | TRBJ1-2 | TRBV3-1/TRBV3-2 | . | CASSQLGGESRYGYTF | TGTGCCAGCAGCCAACTGGGTGGGGAGTCCCGCTATGGCTACACCTTC
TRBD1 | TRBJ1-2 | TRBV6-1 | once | CASSDPADRGYGYTF | TGTGCCAGCAGTGACCCCGCGGACAGGGGGTATGGCTACACCTTC
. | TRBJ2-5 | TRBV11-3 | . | CASSFDGLQETQYF | TGTGCCAGCAGCTTTGATGGCTTACAAGAGACCCAGTACTTC
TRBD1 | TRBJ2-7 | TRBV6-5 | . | CASTGQAPAYEQYF | TGTGCCAGCACCGGACAGGCACCTGCATACGAGCAGTACTTC
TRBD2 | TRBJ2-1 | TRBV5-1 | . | CASSTGLATYNEQFF | TGCGCCAGCAGCACCGGACTAGCCACCTACAATGAGCAGTTCTTC
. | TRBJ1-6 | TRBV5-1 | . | CASRADGDSPLHF | TGCGCCAGCAGGGCAGATGGAGATTCACCCCTCCACTTT
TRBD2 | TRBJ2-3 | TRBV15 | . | CATSREGGGGPRTDTQYF | TGTGCCACCAGCAGAGAAGGTGGCGGGGGGCCTAGAACAGATACGCAGTATTTT
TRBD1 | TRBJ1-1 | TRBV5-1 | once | CASSSTGGMFTEAFF | TGCGCCAGCAGCTCCACAGGGGGAATGTTCACTGAAGCTTTCTTT
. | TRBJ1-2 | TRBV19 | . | CASTSGSLSYGYTF | TGTGCCAGTACATCAGGCTCTCTTTCCTATGGCTACACCTTC
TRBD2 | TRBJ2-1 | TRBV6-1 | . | CASSERIAGGRANEQFF | TGTGCCAGCAGTGAACGGATAGCGGGAGGGAGGGCGAATGAGCAGTTCTTC
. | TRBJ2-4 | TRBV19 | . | CASSIESIGPKNIQYF | TGTGCCAGTAGTATAGAAAGTATTGGGCCCAAAAACATTCAGTACTTC
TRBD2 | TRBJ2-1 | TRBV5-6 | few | CASSSWTSGAWGFF | TGTGCCAGCAGCTCATGGACTAGCGGGGCGTGGGGGTTCTTC
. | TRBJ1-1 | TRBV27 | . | CASSSGNAVTEAFF | TGTGCCAGCAGTTCAGGGAATGCGGTAACTGAAGCTTTCTTT
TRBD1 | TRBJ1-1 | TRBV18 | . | CASSPLTGGTEAFF | TGTGCCAGCTCACCATTGACAGGGGGCACTGAAGCTTTCTTT
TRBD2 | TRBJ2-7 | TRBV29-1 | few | CSVGGLAGERGDEQYF | TGCAGCGTTGGGGGACTAGCGGGGGAGAGAGGGGACGAGCAGTACTTC
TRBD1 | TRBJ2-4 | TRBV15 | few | CATSTGQGGNIQYF | TGTGCCACCAGCACGGGACAGGGAGGAAACATTCAGTACTTC
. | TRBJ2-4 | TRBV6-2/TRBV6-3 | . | CASSQILTENIQYF | TGTGCCAGCAGTCAGATACTGACAGAAAACATTCAGTACTTC
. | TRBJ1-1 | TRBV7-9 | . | CASSLTGRNTEAFF | TGTGCCAGCAGCTTGACAGGTCGGAACACTGAAGCTTTCTTT
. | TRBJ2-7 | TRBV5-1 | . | CASSFVEGAYEQYF | TGCGCCAGCAGCTTTGTGGAGGGAGCCTACGAGCAGTACTTC
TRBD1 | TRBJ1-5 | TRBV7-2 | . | CASSFLPRQGSSDQPQHF | TGTGCCAGCAGCTTTTTACCCCGACAGGGATCATCTGATCAGCCCCAGCATTTT
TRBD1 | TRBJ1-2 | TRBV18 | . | CASSPWAGGGGYTF | TGTGCCAGCTCACCATGGGCAGGGGGCGGTGGCTACACCTTC
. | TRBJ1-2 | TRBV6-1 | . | CASSESQGSYGYTF | TGTGCCAGCAGTGAAAGTCAGGGGAGCTATGGCTACACCTTC
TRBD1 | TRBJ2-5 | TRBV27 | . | CASRRTGGPETQYF | TGTGCCAGCAGACGGACAGGGGGTCCAGAGACCCAGTACTTC
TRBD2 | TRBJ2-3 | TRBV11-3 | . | CASSAGLAGVTDTQYF | TGTGCCAGCAGCGCGGGACTAGCGGGAGTCACAGATACGCAGTATTTT
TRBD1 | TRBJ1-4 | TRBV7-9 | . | CASSLGTGGTNEKLFF | TGTGCCAGCAGCTTAGGGACAGGGGGCACTAATGAAAAACTGTTTTTT
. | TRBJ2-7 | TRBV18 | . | CASSPLGLGGGISYEQYF | TGTGCCAGCTCACCACTGGGGCTCGGCGGGGGCATCTCCTACGAGCAGTACTTC